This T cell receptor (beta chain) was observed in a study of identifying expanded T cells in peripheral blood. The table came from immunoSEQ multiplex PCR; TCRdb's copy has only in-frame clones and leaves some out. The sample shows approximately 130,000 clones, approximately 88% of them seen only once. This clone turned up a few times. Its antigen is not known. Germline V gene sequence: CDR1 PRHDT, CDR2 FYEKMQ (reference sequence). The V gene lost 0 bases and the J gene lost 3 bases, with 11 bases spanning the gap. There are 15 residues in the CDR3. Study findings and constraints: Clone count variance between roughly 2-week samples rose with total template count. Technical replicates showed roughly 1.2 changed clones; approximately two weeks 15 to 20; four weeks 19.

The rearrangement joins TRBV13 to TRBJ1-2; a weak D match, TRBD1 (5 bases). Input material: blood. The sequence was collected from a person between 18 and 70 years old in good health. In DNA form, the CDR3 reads TGTGCCAGCAGCTTAGGCTGGTCACAGGACTATGGCTACACCTTC. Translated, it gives CASSLGWSQDYGYTF.